The 15 T cell receptor beta chains given below trace back to one sample, sequenced in a study of blood T cell repertoires in COVID-19. TCRdb's table, derived via immunoSEQ multiplex PCR, lists solely in-frame clones and lacks some. In the table there are a few hundred thousand clones, more than 70% of which are singletons. Sequences were obtained from PBMCs or T cells enriched from blood (not recorded which). These receptor sequences come from a woman aged 40 to 50 with acute COVID-19.

This clone was counted a few times. The chain combines TRBV9 with TRBJ1-6; D possibly corresponds to TRBD1 (6 bases). CDR1 and CDR2 from the germline V gene are SGDLS and YYNGEE. The CDR3 contains 17 residues. The V gene lost 3 bases and the J gene lost 7 bases, with 20 bases spanning the gap. CDR3 in DNA: TGTGCCAGCAGCGAGGGAGATGGGGGCCTTCTGAATTCACCCCTCCACTTT. The encoded protein is CASSEGDGGLLNSPLHF.

This chain connects TRBV5-6 to TRBJ2-3; 14 bases align to TRBD2. Germline V gives CDR1 SGHDT, CDR2 YYEEEE. CDR3 length: 19 amino acids. Losses at the gene ends were 1 base for V and 3 bases for J; bases not matched to a gene: 10. For the CDR3, the DNA is TGTGCCAGCAGCTTGAAGACTAGCGGGGGGGCCAGCGGGACAGATACGCAGTATTTT. Amino acid sequence: CASSLKTSGGASGTDTQYF. Full variable domain (remainder filled in from reference TRBV5-6 and TRBJ2-3): DAGVTQSPTHLIKTRGQQVTLRCSPKSGHDTVSWYQQALGQGPQFIFQYYEEEERQRGNFPDRFSGHQFPNYSSELNVNALLLGDSALYLCASSLKTSGGASGTDTQYFGPGTRLTVL.

This chain uses TRBV6-5 with TRBJ2-5; possible D gene TRBD1, 6 bases. CDR3 size: 15 residues. The V and J ends lost 0 bases and 5 bases respectively, with 13 bases between them. Germline V gives CDR1 MNHEY, CDR2 SVGAGI. The chain's CDR3 is CASSYSLGAVETQYF. CDR3 nucleotides: TGTGCCAGCAGTTACTCCTTGGGGGCCGTGGAGACCCAGTACTTC.

V gene TRBV30 combines with J gene TRBJ1-4; 7 nucleotides match TRBD1. Losses at the gene ends were 5 bases for V and 3 bases for J; bases not matched to a gene: 6. Germline-derived CDR1 and CDR2 are GTSNPN and SVGIG (reference sequence). The CDR3 covers 14 residues. The CDR3 reads CAWGAGQANEKLFF. The CDR3 bases are TGTGCCTGGGGGGCAGGACAGGCTAATGAAAAACTGTTTTTT.

CDR3 residues: CASSRDNTGELFF. CDR3 DNA sequence: TGTGCCAGCAGTCGAGATAACACCGGGGAGCTGTTTTTT. The rearrangement joins TRBV6-2 or TRBV6-3 to TRBJ2-2; D remains ambiguous. V shed 5 bases and J shed 2 bases, with 6 bases lying between them. The CDR3 has 13 residues. Germline lookup yields CDR1 MNHEY and CDR2 SVGEGT.

The chain has TRBV24-1 and TRBJ1-2; 7 bases align to TRBD1. Germline V CDR1 and CDR2: KGHDR, SFDVKD. The CDR3 extends over 12 amino acids. V was clipped by 6 bases and J by 6 bases; unmatched bases: 3. The CDR3 sequence is CATSSTGDGYTF. The CDR3, as DNA: TGTGCCACCAGTTCTACAGGGGATGGCTACACCTTC.

The CDR3, as DNA: TGTGCCAGCAGTCGGTCTGCCGAAGCTTTCTTT. It codes for CASSRSAEAFF. The chain has TRBV2 and TRBJ1-1; D remains unclear. V was shortened by 5 bases and J by 8 bases, with 9 bases between the two germline ends. This CDR3 contains 11 residues. Per the germline V gene, CDR1 is SNHLY and CDR2 is FYNNEI.

This chain joins TRBV19 and TRBJ2-4, with a weak D call TRBD2 (6 bases). CDR3 length: 16 residues. V was shortened by 3 bases and J by 8 bases, with 20 bases between the two germline ends. The germline V gene has CDR1 LNHDA and CDR2 SQIVND (reference sequence). The CDR3 protein is CASSINGAGGVDIQYF. CDR3 nucleotides: TGTGCCAGTAGTATTAATGGCGCCGGGGGTGTAGACATTCAGTACTTC.

This chain connects TRBV3-1 (or the pseudogene TRBV3-2) to TRBJ1-1, with 8 nucleotides matching TRBD1. CDR1 and CDR2 from the germline V gene are LGHDT and YNNKEL (reference sequence). J was trimmed by 0 bases and V by 6 bases; bases with no gene match: 6. The CDR3 has 15 residues. The CDR3: CASRQQGALNTEAFF. CDR3 sequence (DNA): TGTGCCAGCAGACAGCAGGGGGCTCTGAACACTGAAGCTTTCTTT.

The V call is TRBV4-3, the J call TRBJ2-1, with D maybe TRBD1 (6 bases). Trimming cost V 3 bases and J 12 bases, with 15 bases left between them. Germline loops: CDR1 LGHNA, CDR2 YSLEER. The CDR3 is 13 amino acids. CDR3 coding DNA: TGCGCCAGCAGCCAGGACTCCAGGGGTACGCAGTTCTTC. Amino acids: CASSQDSRGTQFF.

The V gene is TRBV6-5, the J gene TRBJ2-2, with D perhaps matching TRBD2 (6 bases). CDR1 and CDR2 (germline): MNHEY, SVGAGI. The V and J ends lost 2 bases and 7 bases respectively, with 11 bases between them. The CDR3 contains 14 residues. CDR3 sequence (DNA): TGTGCCAGCAGTTACAATAGGGGAGGCGGGGAGCTGTTTTTT. It is translated as CASSYNRGGGELFF.

The chain employs TRBV7-2 and TRBJ1-2, with D possibly TRBD1 on 5 matching bases. Trimming left V 5 bases short and J 11 bases short, with 15 bases between. The CDR3 is made up of 12 amino acids. CDR1 and CDR2 (germline): SGHTA, FQGNSA. The CDR3 sequence: CASSLVEGLYTF. CDR3 DNA: TGTGCCAGCAGCCTCGTGGAGGGGTTATACACCTTC.

The gene calls are TRBV29-1 and TRBJ2-1, with D possibly matching TRBD2 (5 bases). This CDR3 region has 17 residues. Germline loops: CDR1 SQVTM, CDR2 ANQGSEA. V dropped 0 bases and J dropped 5 bases, with 20 bases sitting between them. The CDR3 bases are TGCAGCGTTGAAGAACTTACCGGACGGACTGGTAACAATGAGCAGTTCTTC. This codes for CSVEELTGRTGNNEQFF.

The gene calls are TRBV11-3 and TRBJ2-1; 8 bases match TRBD2. V shed 1 base, J shed 8 bases, and the junction held 16 bases outside the gene matches. From germline, CDR1 is SGHNT and CDR2 YENEEA. This CDR3 is built from 18 residues. CDR3 amino acids: CASSLGPVLAGGYDEQFF. CDR3 nucleotides: TGTGCCAGCAGCTTAGGCCCCGTATTGGCGGGAGGATACGATGAGCAGTTCTTC.

This clone was detected only once. The chain is built from TRBV7-2 and TRBJ1-2; 10 nucleotides agree with TRBD1. CDR1 is SGHTA and CDR2 is FQGNSA in the germline V gene. The CDR3 loop spans 16 amino acids. The V and J ends lost 4 bases and 4 bases, in that order; junction bases with no gene match: 9. CDR3 region: CASSSYQGQGVYGYTF. DNA of the CDR3: TGTGCCAGCAGCTCATACCAAGGACAGGGGGTCTATGGCTACACCTTC.